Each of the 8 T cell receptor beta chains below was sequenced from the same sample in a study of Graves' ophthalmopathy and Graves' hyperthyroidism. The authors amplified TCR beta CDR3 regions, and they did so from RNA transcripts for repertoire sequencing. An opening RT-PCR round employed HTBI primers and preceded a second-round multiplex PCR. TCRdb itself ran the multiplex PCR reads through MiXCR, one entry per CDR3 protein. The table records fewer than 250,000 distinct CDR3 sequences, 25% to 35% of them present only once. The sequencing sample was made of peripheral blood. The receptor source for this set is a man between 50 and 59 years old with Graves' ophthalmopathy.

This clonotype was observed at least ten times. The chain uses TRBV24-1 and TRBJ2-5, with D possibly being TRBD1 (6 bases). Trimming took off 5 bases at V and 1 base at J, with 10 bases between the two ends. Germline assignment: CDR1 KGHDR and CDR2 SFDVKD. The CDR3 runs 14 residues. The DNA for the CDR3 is TGTGCCACCAGTGGCCTCAGGGGCCAAGAGACCCAGTACTTC. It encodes CATSGLRGQETQYF.

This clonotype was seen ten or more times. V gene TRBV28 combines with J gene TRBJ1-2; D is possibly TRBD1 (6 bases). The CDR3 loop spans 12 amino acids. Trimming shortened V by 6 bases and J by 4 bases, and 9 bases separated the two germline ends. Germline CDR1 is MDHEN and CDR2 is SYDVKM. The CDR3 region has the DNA TGTGCCAGCAGGACAGGTTTCTATGGCTACACCTTC. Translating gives CASRTGFYGYTF.

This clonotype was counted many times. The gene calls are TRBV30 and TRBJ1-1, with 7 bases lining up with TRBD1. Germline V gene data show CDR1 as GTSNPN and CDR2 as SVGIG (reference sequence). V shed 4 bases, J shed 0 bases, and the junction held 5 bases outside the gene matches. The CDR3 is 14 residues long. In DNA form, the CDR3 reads TGTGCCTGGACCCGACAGGGATTGAACACTGAAGCTTTCTTT. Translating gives CAWTRQGLNTEAFF.

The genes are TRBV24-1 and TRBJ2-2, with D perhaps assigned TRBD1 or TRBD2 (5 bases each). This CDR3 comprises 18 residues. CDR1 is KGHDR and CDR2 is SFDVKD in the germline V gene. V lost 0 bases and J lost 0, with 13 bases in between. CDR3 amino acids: CATSDLFRDGANTGELFF. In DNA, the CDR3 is TGTGCCACCAGTGATTTGTTCCGGGACGGCGCGAACACCGGGGAGCTGTTTTTT.

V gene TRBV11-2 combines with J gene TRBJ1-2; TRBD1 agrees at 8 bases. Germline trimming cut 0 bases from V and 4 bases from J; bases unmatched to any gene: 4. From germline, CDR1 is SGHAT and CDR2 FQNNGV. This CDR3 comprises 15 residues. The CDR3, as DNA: TGTGCCAGCAGCTTAGAGAGACAGGGGAGCTATGGCTACACCTTC. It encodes CASSLERQGSYGYTF.

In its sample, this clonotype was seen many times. The CDR3 region has the DNA TGTGCCAGTAGTATAGCCTTTGAGGACAGGACGGACAACTATGGCTACACCTTC. Translation gives CASSIAFEDRTDNYGYTF. The chain is built from TRBV19 and TRBJ1-2; 7 positions agree with TRBD1. With V trimmed by 1 base and J by 2 bases, 13 bases remained unmatched. CDR1 LNHDA and CDR2 SQIVND come from the germline V gene (reference sequence). CDR3 length: 18 amino acids.

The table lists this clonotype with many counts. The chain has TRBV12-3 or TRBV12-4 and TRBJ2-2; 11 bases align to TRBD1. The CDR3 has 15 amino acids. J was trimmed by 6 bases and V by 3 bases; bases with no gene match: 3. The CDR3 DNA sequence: TGTGCCAGCAGTTTGGTGGGACAGGGGGCCGGGGAGCTGTTTTTT. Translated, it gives CASSLVGQGAGELFF.

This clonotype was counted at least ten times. CDR3 DNA sequence: TGTGCCAGCAGTTTCGGACAAGAGACCCAGTACTTC. The encoded protein is CASSFGQETQYF. V and J are TRBV12-3 or TRBV12-4 and TRBJ2-5; D gene uncertain. Trimming stripped 3 bases from V and 2 bases from J, with 4 bases between. The CDR3 contains 12 residues.